This T cell receptor beta chain was sequenced during a study of blood T cell repertoires in COVID-19. Across the study: In each case, the material was cDNA or gDNA derived from T cells, B-cell-depleted T cells, or PBMCs.

There are 15 residues in the CDR3. CDR1 and CDR2 from the germline V gene are MGHRA and YSYEKL. V lost 0 bases and J 4 bases, leaving 10 bases between the germline ends. This clone has only a few counts. Clones were sequenced by immunoSEQ multiplex PCR, and TCRdb holds only the in-frame ones, with some missing. The table records about 29,000 clones, approximately 81% of them present only once. The sequencing input was peripheral blood. The TCR originated in a man aged 80 or over with active COVID-19. The chain is built from TRBV4-1 and TRBJ2-1; a possible D gene is TRBD1 (6 bases). The CDR3 DNA sequence: TGCGCCAGCAGCCAAGACCCTGGACAGTACAATGAGCAGTTCTTC. Translation: CASSQDPGQYNEQFF.